Following are 9 T cell receptor beta chains from one sample sequenced in a study of CD4 T cell repertoires in COVID-19. Clones were sequenced by immunoSEQ multiplex PCR, and TCRdb holds only the in-frame ones, with some missing. The sample lists 60,000 to 90,000 clones; 80% to 90% were seen once. This specimen consisted of CD4+ T cells from peripheral blood, obtained after recovery from COVID-19. Receptors were obtained from a human donor who had COVID-19.

V and J are TRBV11-3 and TRBJ2-3, with D maybe TRBD2 (6 bases). CDR1 is SGHNT and CDR2 is YENEEA in the germline V gene. The CDR3 covers 16 residues. Trimming stripped 1 base from V and 1 base from J, with 12 bases between. CDR3 loop: CASSLAAGRGTDTQYF. The CDR3 nucleotides read TGTGCCAGCAGCTTAGCCGCGGGGCGGGGCACAGATACGCAGTATTTT.

V is TRBV5-1 and J is TRBJ1-1, with 7 positions matching TRBD1. This CDR3 contains 15 residues. V lost 6 bases and J lost 0; bases outside the gene matches: 8. The V gene's germline CDR1 is SGHRS and CDR2 YFSETQ. CDR3 loop: CASTIQTGVNTEAFF. For the CDR3, the DNA is TGCGCCAGCACCATCCAAACAGGGGTGAACACTGAAGCTTTCTTT.

V gene TRBV2 combines with J gene TRBJ2-4, with D unclear. V shed 1 base and J shed 0 bases, with 4 bases lying between them. There are 14 residues in the CDR3. The germline V gene has CDR1 SNHLY and CDR2 FYNNEI. The CDR3 nucleotides are TGTGCCAGCAGTGAAGGGGCAGCCAAAAACATTCAGTACTTC. Translating it yields CASSEGAAKNIQYF.

This clone occurred once. The CDR3 DNA is TGTGCCAGCATGGACGGGGCTAACTATGGCTACACCTTC. Translating gives CASMDGANYGYTF. This chain links TRBV12-3 or TRBV12-4 with TRBJ1-2, with no clear D. The germline V and J ends were trimmed by 7 bases and 0 bases, with 9 bases remaining between them. There are 13 residues in the CDR3.

V and J are TRBV7-9 and TRBJ2-1; 9 nucleotides agree with TRBD2. This CDR3 spans 14 amino acids. Germline lookup yields CDR1 SEHNR and CDR2 FQNEAQ (reference sequence). Trimming at V came to 5 bases and at J to 6 bases, leaving 5 bases not matched to a gene. CDR3 loop: CASSISGSSNEQFF. For the CDR3, the DNA is TGTGCCAGCAGCATTAGCGGGAGTTCCAATGAGCAGTTCTTC.

The chain employs TRBV15 and TRBJ1-3; D gene uncertain. The CDR3 has 17 amino acids. V was pared by 2 bases and J by 0 bases, with 14 bases between. Germline V lookup: CDR1 LNHNV, CDR2 YYDKDF (reference sequence). This chain's CDR3 is CATSRPSSGISGNTIYF. CDR3 DNA: TGTGCCACCAGCAGACCGTCATCGGGGATCTCTGGAAACACCATATATTTT. Filled out from reference TRBV15 and TRBJ1-3, the complete variable domain reads DAMVIQNPRYQVTQFGKPVTLSCSQTLNHNVMYWYQQKSSQAPKLLFHYYDKDFNNEADTPDNFQSRRPNTSFCFLDIRSPGLGDTAMYLCATSRPSSGISGNTIYFGEGSWLTVV.

This chain connects TRBV5-1 to TRBJ1-2; D unclear. The CDR3 sequence is 13 residues long. Germline V gene sequence: CDR1 SGHRS, CDR2 YFSETQ. The V end was cut by 2 bases, the J end by 2 bases, with 7 bases between. The CDR3 DNA sequence: TGCGCCAGCAGCTTTACAGAGAACTATGGCTACACCTTC. It codes for CASSFTENYGYTF.

The chain recombines TRBV6-4 with TRBJ1-2; D may be TRBD1 (6 bases). Trimming stripped 3 bases from V and 1 base from J, with 15 bases between. The CDR3 contains 16 residues. Germline V gene sequence: CDR1 MRHNA, CDR2 SNTAGT. The CDR3 reads CASSERGKGDNYGYTF. The CDR3 coding sequence is TGTGCCAGCAGTGAAAGGGGCAAGGGGGATAACTATGGCTACACCTTC.

The CDR3 here is CATSRGGGSSNQPQHF. CDR3 sequence (DNA): TGTGCCACCAGCAGAGGAGGGGGGTCCTCCAATCAGCCCCAGCATTTT. The V gene is TRBV15, the J gene TRBJ1-5; D perhaps matches TRBD1 (6 bases). Trimming left V 1 base short and J 3 bases short, with 13 bases between. The germline V gene encodes CDR1 LNHNV and CDR2 YYDKDF (reference sequence). The CDR3 covers 16 residues.